Shown below are 20 T cell receptor beta chains from a single sample sequenced in a study of blood T cell repertoires in COVID-19. Sequenced by immunoSEQ multiplex PCR; TCRdb stores in-frame clones only, minus some. The data show 87,000 or so clones, about 85% seen once. Material for sequencing was peripheral blood. Source of these receptors: a woman in her 70s with acute or convalescent COVID-19.

This clone appeared a few times. The rearrangement joins TRBV9 to TRBJ2-7, with D perhaps TRBD1 (6 bases). This CDR3 has 15 residues. The V end was cut by 6 bases, the J end by 2 bases, with 18 bases between. Germline loops: CDR1 SGDLS, CDR2 YYNGEE. CDR3 residues: CASTTGPSWAYEQYF. The DNA of the CDR3 is TGTGCCAGCACTACAGGGCCTAGCTGGGCCTACGAGCAGTACTTC. Full variable domain (remainder filled in from reference TRBV9 and TRBJ2-7): DSGVTQTPKHLITATGQRVTLRCSPRSGDLSVYWYQQSLDQGLQFLIQYYNGEERAKGNILERFSAQQFPDLHSELNLSSLELGDSALYFCASTTGPSWAYEQYFGPGTRLTVT.

The chain recombines TRBV5-6 with TRBJ2-5, with D possibly being TRBD1 (5 bases). CDR3 length equals 15 residues. Trimming took off 3 bases at V and 0 bases at J, with 12 bases between the two ends. Germline assignment: CDR1 SGHDT and CDR2 YYEEEE. The CDR3: CASSWVRQNQETQYF. DNA for the CDR3: TGTGCCAGCAGCTGGGTACGACAGAACCAAGAGACCCAGTACTTC.

The rearrangement links TRBV2 to TRBJ1-1, with TRBD1 matching over 10 bases. The CDR3 loop spans 15 amino acids. CDR1 is SNHLY and CDR2 is FYNNEI in the germline V gene. The trim removed 6 bases at V and 1 base at J, leaving 5 bases unmatched. In nucleotides, the CDR3 is TGTGCCAGCAGGACAGGGGGCATGGGGAACACTGAAGCTTTCTTT. Residues: CASRTGGMGNTEAFF.

The chain links TRBV2 to TRBJ1-2, with 9 bases aligning to TRBD1. CDR3 length: 13 amino acids. The ends lost 5 bases at V and 8 bases at J; junction bases unmatched: 6. Germline CDR1 SNHLY, CDR2 FYNNEI. This CDR3 is CASSPGQGVGYTF. CDR3 DNA: TGTGCCAGCAGTCCGGGACAGGGTGTCGGCTACACCTTC.

The V call is TRBV19, the J call TRBJ2-1; 16 nucleotides align to TRBD2. The germline CDR1 and CDR2 sequences are LNHDA and SQIVND (reference sequence). The CDR3 length is 20 residues. After removal of 5 bases from V and 3 bases from J, the junction contained 13 bases not matched to a gene. The DNA of the CDR3 is TGTGCCAGTAGTCTCATGGACCCGGGACTAGCGGGGGGGTACTACAATGAGCAGTTCTTC. This encodes CASSLMDPGLAGGYYNEQFF.

The sample holds a few counts of this clone. V gene TRBV28 combines with J gene TRBJ1-2; 9 nucleotides agree with TRBD1. V shed 9 bases, J shed 4 bases, and the junction held 3 bases outside the gene matches. This CDR3 has 12 amino acids. Germline CDR1 is MDHEN and CDR2 is SYDVKM. This CDR3 reads CASKDRGYGYTF. The CDR3, as DNA: TGTGCCAGTAAGGACAGGGGCTATGGCTACACCTTC.

The rearrangement joins TRBV11-3 to TRBJ2-1; TRBD2 matches at 11 bases. Germline trimming cut 6 bases from V and 2 bases from J; bases unmatched to any gene: 6. CDR1 is SGHNT and CDR2 is YENEEA in the germline V gene. The CDR3 consists of 16 residues. As DNA, the CDR3 is TGTGCCAGCAGTTCATTAGCGGGGGGGACCTACAATGAGCAGTTCTTC. Translating gives CASSSLAGGTYNEQFF. The variable domain in full, completed from reference TRBV11-3 and TRBJ2-1, reads EAGVVQSPRYKIIEKKQPVAFWCNPISGHNTLYWYLQNLGQGPELLIRYENEEAVDDSQLPKDRFSAERLKGVDSTLKIQPAELGDSAVYLCASSSLAGGTYNEQFFGPGTRLTVL.

A few counts support this clone. This rearrangement joins TRBV27 to TRBJ2-7; TRBD2 agrees at 10 bases. The CDR3 totals 15 residues. Germline CDR1 is MNHEY and CDR2 is SMNVEV (reference sequence). Germline trimming cut 5 bases from V and 2 bases from J; bases unmatched to any gene: 6. In DNA, the CDR3 is TGTGCCAGCAGTCTCTCTAGCGGGGGAGCCTACGAGCAGTACTTC. Amino acids: CASSLSSGGAYEQYF.

The chain is built from TRBV19 and TRBJ1-2, with TRBD1 as a possible D gene (6 bases). CDR1 is LNHDA and CDR2 is SQIVND in the germline V gene (reference sequence). CDR3 size: 13 residues. V gave up 7 bases and J gave up 7 bases, with 16 bases separating them. The CDR3 DNA follows: TGTGCCAGTACAAAGGGGGTCAGCTCTGGCTACACCTTC. It encodes CASTKGVSSGYTF.

The chain recombines TRBV19 with TRBJ1-4; 10 bases agree with TRBD1. V gave up 0 bases and J gave up 5 bases; unmatched junction bases: 9. CDR3 size: 18 residues. The V gene's germline CDR1 is LNHDA and CDR2 SQIVND (reference sequence). The CDR3 DNA reads as TGTGCCAGTAGTATAGATCCCCACGGACAGGGGGTGAATGAAAAACTGTTTTTT. Translated, it gives CASSIDPHGQGVNEKLFF. Full variable domain (remainder filled in from reference TRBV19 and TRBJ1-4): DGGITQSPKYLFRKEGQNVTLSCEQNLNHDAMYWYRQDPGQGLRLIYYSQIVNDFQKGDIAEGYSVSREKKESFPLTVTSAQKNPTAFYLCASSIDPHGQGVNEKLFFGSGTQLSVL.

This sequence joins TRBV7-8 and TRBJ2-7; possible D gene TRBD2, 6 bases. Trimming removed 5 bases at V and 3 bases at J, with 14 bases between. CDR1 SGHVS and CDR2 FQNEAQ come from the germline V gene. This CDR3 region has 14 residues. The CDR3 loop reads CASSQTWEVYEQYF. CDR3 bases: TGTGCCAGCAGCCAGACGTGGGAGGTCTACGAGCAGTACTTC. Full variable domain (missing parts from reference TRBV7-8 and TRBJ2-7): GAGVSQSPRYKVAKRGQDVALRCDPISGHVSLFWYQQALGQGPEFLTYFQNEAQLDKSGLPSDRFFAERPEGSVSTLKIQRTQQEDSAVYLCASSQTWEVYEQYFGPGTRLTVT.

This sequence joins TRBV4-1 and TRBJ2-3; a weak D match, TRBD2 (5 bases). The length of the CDR3 is 14 residues. V dropped 3 bases and J dropped 6 bases, with 13 bases sitting between them. The germline gives CDR1 MGHRA, CDR2 YSYEKL. CDR3: CASSQSGSGDTQYF. Here the CDR3 DNA reads TGCGCCAGCAGCCAGTCCGGTTCGGGGGATACGCAGTATTTT.

This clone was observed a handful of times. This chain joins TRBV2 and TRBJ2-5; D not certain. CDR3 size: 14 residues. V lost 2 bases and J 2 bases, leaving 9 bases between the germline ends. Germline V gene data show CDR1 as SNHLY and CDR2 as FYNNEI. The CDR3 is CASSETIGQETQYF. The CDR3 nucleotides are TGTGCCAGCAGTGAAACGATCGGTCAAGAGACCCAGTACTTC.

V and J are TRBV5-4 and TRBJ2-1; D is unresolved. Between the trimmed V and J ends, which lost 1 base and 4 bases, there was a span of 6 bases. CDR3 size: 13 residues. The germline V gene encodes CDR1 SGHNT and CDR2 YYREEE (reference sequence). DNA of the CDR3: TGTGCCAGCAGCTTGACTTGGTACAATGAGCAGTTCTTC. Protein product: CASSLTWYNEQFF.

The chain recombines TRBV12-5 with TRBJ1-3; D may be TRBD1 (5 bases). The V end was cut by 5 bases, the J end by 4 bases, with 9 bases between. The CDR3 loop spans 13 amino acids. Looked up from germline, CDR1 is LGHNT and CDR2 is FRNRAP. Here the CDR3 DNA reads TGTGCTAGTGGTCTCCGGACAGGAAACACCATATATTTT. The encoded protein is CASGLRTGNTIYF.

The V and J genes are TRBV10-3 and TRBJ2-7, with 8 bases fitting TRBD2. This CDR3 contains 12 residues. Germline CDR1 is ENHRY and CDR2 is SYGVKD. Trimming cost V 9 bases and J 0 bases; bases outside gene matches: 1. CDR3 sequence (DNA): TGTGCCATTAGCGGGAACTCCTACGAGCAGTACTTC. Translation gives CAISGNSYEQYF.

The chain combines TRBV24-1 with TRBJ1-5, with a possible D match to TRBD1 (6 bases). V was shortened by 2 bases and J by 2 bases, with 9 bases between the two germline ends. From germline, CDR1 is KGHDR and CDR2 SFDVKD. The CDR3 loop spans 15 amino acids. Written as DNA, the CDR3 is TGTGCCACCAGTGATTCCAGGGGTGGCAATCAGCCCCAGCATTTT. This gives the protein CATSDSRGGNQPQHF.

This sequence joins TRBV3-1 (or the pseudogene TRBV3-2) and TRBJ1-5; D possibly corresponds to TRBD1 (5 bases). The V end was cut by 0 bases, the J end by 4 bases, with 13 bases between. Germline V gene sequence: CDR1 LGHDT, CDR2 YNNKEL (reference sequence). The CDR3 loop spans 16 amino acids. CDR3: CASSQDGPKGNQPQHF. The DNA for the CDR3 is TGTGCCAGCAGCCAAGATGGTCCGAAGGGGAATCAGCCCCAGCATTTT.

The V and J genes are TRBV28 and TRBJ1-2, with D maybe TRBD1 (6 bases). Germline V gene data show CDR1 as MDHEN and CDR2 as SYDVKM. V dropped 4 bases and J dropped 3 bases, with 6 bases sitting between them. The CDR3 runs to 12 residues. The CDR3 nucleotides read TGTGCCAGCAGTTACAGGGACTATGGCTACACCTTC. Translating gives CASSYRDYGYTF.

This clone was counted a few times. This chain connects TRBV28 to TRBJ2-2; D is perhaps TRBD2 (7 bases). The CDR3 extends over 13 amino acids. Between the trimmed V and J ends, which lost 8 bases and 5 bases, there was a span of 12 bases. CDR1 is MDHEN and CDR2 is SYDVKM in the germline V gene. The CDR3 DNA is TGTGCCAGCGTTAGGGGGGGAACCGGGGAGCTGTTTTTT. Translating gives CASVRGGTGELFF.